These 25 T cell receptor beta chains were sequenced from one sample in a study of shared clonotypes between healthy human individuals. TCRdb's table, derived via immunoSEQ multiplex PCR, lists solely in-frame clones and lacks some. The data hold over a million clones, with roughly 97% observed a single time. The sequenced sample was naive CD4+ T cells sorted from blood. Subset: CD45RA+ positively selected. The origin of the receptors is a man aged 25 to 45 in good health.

CDR3 residues: CASSRDRDHNQPQHF. The CDR3, as DNA: TGCGCCAGCAGCCGAGACCGGGACCACAATCAGCCCCAGCATTTT. V and J are TRBV4-3 and TRBJ1-5; perhaps TRBD1 as D (5 bases). Germline lookup yields CDR1 LGHNA and CDR2 YSLEER. V lost 4 bases, J lost 3 bases, and 13 bases lay in between. The CDR3 extends over 15 amino acids.

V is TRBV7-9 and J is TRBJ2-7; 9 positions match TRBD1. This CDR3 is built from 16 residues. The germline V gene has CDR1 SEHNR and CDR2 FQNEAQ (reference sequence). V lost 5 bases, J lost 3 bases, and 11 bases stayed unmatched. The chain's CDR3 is CASSTVGQGNYYEQYF. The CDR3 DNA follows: TGTGCCAGCAGCACCGTCGGACAGGGGAATTACTACGAGCAGTACTTC. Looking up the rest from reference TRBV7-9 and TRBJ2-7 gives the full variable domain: DTGVSQNPRHKITKRGQNVTFRCDPISEHNRLYWYRQTLGQGPEFLTYFQNEAQLEKSRLLSDRFSAERPKGSFSTLEIQRTEQGDSAMYLCASSTVGQGNYYEQYFGPGTRLTVT.

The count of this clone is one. CDR3 amino acids: CASSLGMTGTGVTYEQYF. The CDR3 DNA is TGCGCCAGCAGCTTGGGAATGACCGGGACAGGGGTTACCTACGAGCAGTACTTC. This chain joins TRBV5-1 and TRBJ2-7, with TRBD1 matching 10 bases. The CDR3 spans 18 residues. V was pared by 0 bases and J by 2 bases, with 11 bases of the junction left unmatched. Per the germline V gene, CDR1 is SGHRS and CDR2 is YFSETQ.

In nucleotides, the CDR3 is TGCAGCGTTATACGGGACAGGGGGCTACCGATGAACACTGAAGCTTTCTTT. This sequence encodes CSVIRDRGLPMNTEAFF. The rearrangement links TRBV29-1 to TRBJ1-1, with TRBD1 matching 12 bases. Germline CDR1 reads SQVTM; CDR2 reads ANQGSEA. Unmatched junction bases numbered 10, after V lost 5 bases and J lost 0 bases. This CDR3 region has 17 residues.

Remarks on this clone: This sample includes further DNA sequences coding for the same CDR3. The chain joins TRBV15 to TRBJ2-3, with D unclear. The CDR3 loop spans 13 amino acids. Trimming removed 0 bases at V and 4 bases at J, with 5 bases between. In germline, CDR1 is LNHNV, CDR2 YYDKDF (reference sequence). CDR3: CATSRDPPDTQYF. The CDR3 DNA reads TGTGCCACCAGCAGAGATCCCCCAGATACGCAGTATTTT.

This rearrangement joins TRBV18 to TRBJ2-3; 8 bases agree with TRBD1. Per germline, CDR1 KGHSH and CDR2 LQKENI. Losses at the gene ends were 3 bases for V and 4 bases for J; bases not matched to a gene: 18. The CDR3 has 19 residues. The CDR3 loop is CASSPQGRGRLKRPDTQYF. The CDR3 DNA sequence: TGTGCCAGCTCACCCCAGGGCAGGGGGCGCCTTAAACGCCCAGATACGCAGTATTTT. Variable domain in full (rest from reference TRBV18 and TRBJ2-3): NAGVMQNPRHLVRRRGQEARLRCSPMKGHSHVYWYRQLPEEGLKFMVYLQKENIIDESGMPKERFSAEFPKEGPSILRIQQVVRGDSAAYFCASSPQGRGRLKRPDTQYFGPGTRLTVL.

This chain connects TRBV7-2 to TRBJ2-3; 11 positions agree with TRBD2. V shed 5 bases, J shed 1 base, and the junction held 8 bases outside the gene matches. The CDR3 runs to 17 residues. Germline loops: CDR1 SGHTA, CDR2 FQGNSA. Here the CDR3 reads CASSPRVSGRGTDTQYF. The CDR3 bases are TGTGCCAGCAGCCCTCGGGTTAGCGGGAGGGGCACAGATACGCAGTATTTT.

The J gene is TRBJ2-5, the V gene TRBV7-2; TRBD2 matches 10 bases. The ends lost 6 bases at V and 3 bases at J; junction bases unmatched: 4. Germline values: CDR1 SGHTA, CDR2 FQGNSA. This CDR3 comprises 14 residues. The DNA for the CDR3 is TGTGCCAGCAGTAACAGCGGGAGGGAAGAGACCCAGTACTTC. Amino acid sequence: CASSNSGREETQYF.

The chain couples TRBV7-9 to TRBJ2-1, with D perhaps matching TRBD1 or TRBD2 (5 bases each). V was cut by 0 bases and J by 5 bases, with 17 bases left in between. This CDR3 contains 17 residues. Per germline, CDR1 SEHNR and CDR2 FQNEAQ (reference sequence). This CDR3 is CASSLARGLNADNEQFF. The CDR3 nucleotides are TGTGCCAGCAGCTTAGCGAGGGGTCTCAATGCAGACAATGAGCAGTTCTTC.

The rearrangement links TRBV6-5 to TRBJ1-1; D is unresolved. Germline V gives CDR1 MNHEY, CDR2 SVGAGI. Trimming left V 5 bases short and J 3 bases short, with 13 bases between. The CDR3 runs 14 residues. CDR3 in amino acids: CASSRRTADTEAFF. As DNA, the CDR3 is TGTGCCAGCAGTAGGCGGACCGCGGACACTGAAGCTTTCTTT.

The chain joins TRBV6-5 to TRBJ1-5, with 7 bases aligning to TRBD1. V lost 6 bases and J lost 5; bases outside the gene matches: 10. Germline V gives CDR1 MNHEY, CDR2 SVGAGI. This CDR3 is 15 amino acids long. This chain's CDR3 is CASSHLGGGDQPQHF. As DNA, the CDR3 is TGTGCCAGCAGCCACCTAGGAGGGGGCGATCAGCCCCAGCATTTT.

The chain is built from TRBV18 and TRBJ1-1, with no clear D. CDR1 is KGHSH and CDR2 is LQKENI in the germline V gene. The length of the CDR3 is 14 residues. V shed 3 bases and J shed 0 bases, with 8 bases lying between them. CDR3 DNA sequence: TGTGCCAGCTCACCCGGTACCATGAACACTGAAGCTTTCTTT. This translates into CASSPGTMNTEAFF.

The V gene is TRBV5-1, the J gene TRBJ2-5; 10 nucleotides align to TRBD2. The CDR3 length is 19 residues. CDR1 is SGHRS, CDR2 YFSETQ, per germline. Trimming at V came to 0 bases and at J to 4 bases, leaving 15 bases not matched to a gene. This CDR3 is CASSLAGGGIAGGGETQYF. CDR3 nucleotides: TGCGCCAGCAGCTTGGCCGGGGGGGGGATAGCGGGAGGCGGAGAGACCCAGTACTTC.

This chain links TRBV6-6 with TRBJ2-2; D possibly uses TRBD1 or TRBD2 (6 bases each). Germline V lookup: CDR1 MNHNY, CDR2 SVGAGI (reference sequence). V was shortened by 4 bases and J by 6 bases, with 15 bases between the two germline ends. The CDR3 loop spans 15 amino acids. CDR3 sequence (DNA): TGTGCCAGCAGTTCGGCCCTGGAGGGGGCCGGGGAGCTGTTTTTT. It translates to CASSSALEGAGELFF.

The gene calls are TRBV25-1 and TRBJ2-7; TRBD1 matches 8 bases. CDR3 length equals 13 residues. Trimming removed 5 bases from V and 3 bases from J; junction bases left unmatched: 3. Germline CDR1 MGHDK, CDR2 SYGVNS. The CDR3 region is CASSQGASYEQYF. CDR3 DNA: TGTGCCAGCAGTCAGGGGGCTAGCTACGAGCAGTACTTC.

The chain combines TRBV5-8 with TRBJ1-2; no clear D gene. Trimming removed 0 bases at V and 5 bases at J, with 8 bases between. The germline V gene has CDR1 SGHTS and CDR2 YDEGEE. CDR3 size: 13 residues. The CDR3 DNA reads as TGTGCCAGCAGCTTGGGGACGACTTATGGCTACACCTTC. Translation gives CASSLGTTYGYTF.

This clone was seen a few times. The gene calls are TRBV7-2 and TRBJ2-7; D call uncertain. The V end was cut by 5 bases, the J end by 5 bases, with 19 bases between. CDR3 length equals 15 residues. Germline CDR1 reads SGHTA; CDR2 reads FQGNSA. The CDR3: CASSTGRLGRHEQYF. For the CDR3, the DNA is TGTGCCAGCAGCACCGGGCGTCTAGGTCGGCACGAGCAGTACTTC.

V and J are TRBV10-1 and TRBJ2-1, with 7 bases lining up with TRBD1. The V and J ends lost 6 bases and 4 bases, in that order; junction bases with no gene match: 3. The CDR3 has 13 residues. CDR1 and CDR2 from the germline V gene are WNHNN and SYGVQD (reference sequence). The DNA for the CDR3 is TGCGCCAGCAGAGCGGACAGGTACAATGAGCAGTTCTTC. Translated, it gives CASRADRYNEQFF.

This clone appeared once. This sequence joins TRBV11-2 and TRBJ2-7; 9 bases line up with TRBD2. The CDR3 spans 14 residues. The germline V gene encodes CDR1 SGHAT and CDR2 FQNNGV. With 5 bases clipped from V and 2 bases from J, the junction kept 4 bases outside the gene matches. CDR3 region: CASSPSGATYEQYF. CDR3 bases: TGTGCCAGCAGCCCTAGCGGGGCCACCTACGAGCAGTACTTC.

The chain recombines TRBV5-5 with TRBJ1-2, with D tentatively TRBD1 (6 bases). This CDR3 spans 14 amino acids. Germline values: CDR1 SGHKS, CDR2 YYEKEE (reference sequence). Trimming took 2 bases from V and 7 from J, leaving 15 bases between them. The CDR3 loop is CASSFWGRTAGYTF. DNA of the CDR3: TGTGCCAGCAGCTTCTGGGGGCGGACGGCTGGCTACACCTTC.

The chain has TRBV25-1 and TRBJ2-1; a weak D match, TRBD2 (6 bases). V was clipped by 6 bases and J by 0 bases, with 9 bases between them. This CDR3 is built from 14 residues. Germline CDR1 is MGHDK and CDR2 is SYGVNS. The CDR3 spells CASRAGSSYNEQFF. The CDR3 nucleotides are TGTGCCAGCAGGGCGGGGAGCTCCTACAATGAGCAGTTCTTC.

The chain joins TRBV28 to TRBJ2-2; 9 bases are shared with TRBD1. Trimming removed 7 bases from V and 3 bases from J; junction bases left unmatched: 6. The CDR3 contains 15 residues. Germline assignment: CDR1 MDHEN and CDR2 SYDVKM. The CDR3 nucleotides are TGTGCCAGCAAGACGACAGGGGGTCACACCGGGGAGCTGTTTTTT. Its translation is CASKTTGGHTGELFF.

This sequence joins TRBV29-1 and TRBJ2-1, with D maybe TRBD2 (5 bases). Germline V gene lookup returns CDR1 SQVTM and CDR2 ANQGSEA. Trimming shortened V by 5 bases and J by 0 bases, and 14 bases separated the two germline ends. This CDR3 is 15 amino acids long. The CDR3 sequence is CSVFSLADSYNEQFF. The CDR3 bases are TGCAGCGTTTTCTCCCTAGCAGACTCCTACAATGAGCAGTTCTTC.

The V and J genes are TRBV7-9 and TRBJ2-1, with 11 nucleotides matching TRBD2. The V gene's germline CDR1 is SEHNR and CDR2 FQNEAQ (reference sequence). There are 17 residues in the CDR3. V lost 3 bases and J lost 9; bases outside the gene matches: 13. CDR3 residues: CASSFGTSGTDSSEQFF. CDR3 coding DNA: TGTGCCAGCAGCTTCGGGACTAGCGGAACGGATAGCTCTGAGCAGTTCTTC.

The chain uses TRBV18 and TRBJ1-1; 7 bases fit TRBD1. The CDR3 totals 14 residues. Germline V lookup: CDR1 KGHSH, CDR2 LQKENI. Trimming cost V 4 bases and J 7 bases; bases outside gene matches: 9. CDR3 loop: CASSRTGTALEAFF. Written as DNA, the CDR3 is TGTGCCAGCTCACGAACCGGGACAGCTCTTGAAGCTTTCTTT.